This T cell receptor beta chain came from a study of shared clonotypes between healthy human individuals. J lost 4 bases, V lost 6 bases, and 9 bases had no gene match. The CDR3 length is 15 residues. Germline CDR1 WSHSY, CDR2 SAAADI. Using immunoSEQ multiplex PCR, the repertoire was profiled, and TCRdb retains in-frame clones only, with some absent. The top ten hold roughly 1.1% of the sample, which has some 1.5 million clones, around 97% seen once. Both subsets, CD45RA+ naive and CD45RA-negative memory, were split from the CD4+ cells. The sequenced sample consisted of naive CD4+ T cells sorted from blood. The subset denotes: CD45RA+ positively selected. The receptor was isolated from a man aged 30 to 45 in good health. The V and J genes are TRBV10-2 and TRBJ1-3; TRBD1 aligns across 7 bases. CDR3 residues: CASRGQPVSGNTIYF. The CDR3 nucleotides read TGCGCCAGCAGGGGACAGCCAGTATCCGGAAACACCATATATTTT.